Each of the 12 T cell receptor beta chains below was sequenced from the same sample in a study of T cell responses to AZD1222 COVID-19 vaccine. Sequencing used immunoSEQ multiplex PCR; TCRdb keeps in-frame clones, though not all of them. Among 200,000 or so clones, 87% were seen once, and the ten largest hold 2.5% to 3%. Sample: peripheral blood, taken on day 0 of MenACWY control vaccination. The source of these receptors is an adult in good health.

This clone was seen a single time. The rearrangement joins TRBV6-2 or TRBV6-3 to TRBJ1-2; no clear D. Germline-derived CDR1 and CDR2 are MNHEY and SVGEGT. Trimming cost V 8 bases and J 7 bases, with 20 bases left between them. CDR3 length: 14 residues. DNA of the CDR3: TGTGCCAGCGGCCTCCACCTTTGGGGAGGTGGCTACACCTTC. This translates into CASGLHLWGGGYTF.

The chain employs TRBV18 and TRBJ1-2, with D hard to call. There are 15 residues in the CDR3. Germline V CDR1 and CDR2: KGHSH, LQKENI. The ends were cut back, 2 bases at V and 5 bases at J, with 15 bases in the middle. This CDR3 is CASSPGAGSEYGYTF. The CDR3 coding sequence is TGTGCCAGCTCACCAGGTGCCGGGAGTGAATATGGCTACACCTTC.

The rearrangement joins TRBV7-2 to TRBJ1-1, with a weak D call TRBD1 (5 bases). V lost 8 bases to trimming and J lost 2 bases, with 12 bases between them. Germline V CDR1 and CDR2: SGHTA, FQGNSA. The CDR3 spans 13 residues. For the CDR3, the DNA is TGTGCCAGCCTACTAGACAGTAACACTGAAGCTTTCTTT. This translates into CASLLDSNTEAFF.

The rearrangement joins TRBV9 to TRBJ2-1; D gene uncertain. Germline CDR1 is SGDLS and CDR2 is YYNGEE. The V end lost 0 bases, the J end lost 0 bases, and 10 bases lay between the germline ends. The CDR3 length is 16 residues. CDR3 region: CASSVDSTNSYNEQFF. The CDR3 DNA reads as TGTGCCAGCAGCGTAGACTCAACTAACTCCTACAATGAGCAGTTCTTC.

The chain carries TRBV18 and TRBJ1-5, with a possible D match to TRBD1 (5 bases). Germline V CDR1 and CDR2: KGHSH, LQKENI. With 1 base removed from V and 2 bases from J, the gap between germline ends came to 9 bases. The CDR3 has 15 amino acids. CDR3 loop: CASSPLAGRNQPQHF. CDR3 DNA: TGTGCCAGCTCACCACTGGCAGGGCGCAATCAGCCCCAGCATTTT.

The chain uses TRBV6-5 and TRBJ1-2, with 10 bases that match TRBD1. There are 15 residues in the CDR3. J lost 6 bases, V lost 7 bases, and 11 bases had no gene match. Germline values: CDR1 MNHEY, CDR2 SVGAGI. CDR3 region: CASTNPGQGNDGYTF. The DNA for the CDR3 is TGTGCCAGCACCAATCCGGGACAGGGGAACGATGGCTACACCTTC.

The chain's CDR3 is CASRPQGFFQPQHF. The CDR3 nucleotides read TGTGCCAGCAGGCCACAGGGTTTTTTCCAGCCCCAGCATTTT. This chain joins TRBV2 and TRBJ1-5; maybe TRBD1 (6 bases). The CDR3 is 14 amino acids. Germline CDR1 is SNHLY and CDR2 is FYNNEI. V was shortened by 6 bases and J by 7 bases, with 16 bases between the two germline ends. Looking up the rest from reference TRBV2 and TRBJ1-5 gives the full variable domain: EPEVTQTPSHQVTQMGQEVILRCVPISNHLYFYWYRQILGQKVEFLVSFYNNEISEKSEIFDDQFSVERPDGSNFTLKIRSTKLEDSAMYFCASRPQGFFQPQHFGDGTRLSIL.

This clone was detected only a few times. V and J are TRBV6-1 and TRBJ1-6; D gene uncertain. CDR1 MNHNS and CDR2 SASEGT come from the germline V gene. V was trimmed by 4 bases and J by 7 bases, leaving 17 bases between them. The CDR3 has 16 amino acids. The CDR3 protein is CASSGLRTGVNSPLHF. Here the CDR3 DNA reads TGTGCCAGCAGTGGACTACGAACGGGCGTAAATTCACCCCTCCACTTT.

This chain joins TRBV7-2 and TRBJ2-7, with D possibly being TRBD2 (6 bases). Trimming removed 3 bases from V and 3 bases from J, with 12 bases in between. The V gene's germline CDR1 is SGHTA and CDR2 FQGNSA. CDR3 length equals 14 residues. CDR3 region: CASSFAPGGYEQYF. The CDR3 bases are TGTGCCAGCAGCTTTGCCCCCGGGGGCTACGAGCAGTACTTC.

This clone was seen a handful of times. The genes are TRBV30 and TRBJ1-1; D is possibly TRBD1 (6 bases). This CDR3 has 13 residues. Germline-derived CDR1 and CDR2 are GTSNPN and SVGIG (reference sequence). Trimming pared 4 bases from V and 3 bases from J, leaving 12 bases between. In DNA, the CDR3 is TGTGCCTGGACCGTAACAGGGTACACTGAAGCTTTCTTT. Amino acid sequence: CAWTVTGYTEAFF.

The CDR3 DNA is TGTGCCAGCAGTCACGGGACAGGGGGCGCGATAGGTCAGCCCCAGCATTTT. The encoded protein is CASSHGTGGAIGQPQHF. J is TRBJ1-5 and V is TRBV6-6, with 12 bases matching TRBD1. CDR1 is MNHNY, CDR2 SVGAGI, per germline (reference sequence). CDR3 length: 17 amino acids. V lost 5 bases to trimming and J lost 6 bases; unmatched junction nucleotides: 11.

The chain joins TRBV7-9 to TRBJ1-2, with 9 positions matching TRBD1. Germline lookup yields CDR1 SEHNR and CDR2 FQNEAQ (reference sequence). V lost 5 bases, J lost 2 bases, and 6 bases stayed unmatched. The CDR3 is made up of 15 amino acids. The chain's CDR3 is CASSLGGQGNYGYTF. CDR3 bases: TGTGCCAGCAGCCTGGGGGGACAGGGAAACTATGGCTACACCTTC.